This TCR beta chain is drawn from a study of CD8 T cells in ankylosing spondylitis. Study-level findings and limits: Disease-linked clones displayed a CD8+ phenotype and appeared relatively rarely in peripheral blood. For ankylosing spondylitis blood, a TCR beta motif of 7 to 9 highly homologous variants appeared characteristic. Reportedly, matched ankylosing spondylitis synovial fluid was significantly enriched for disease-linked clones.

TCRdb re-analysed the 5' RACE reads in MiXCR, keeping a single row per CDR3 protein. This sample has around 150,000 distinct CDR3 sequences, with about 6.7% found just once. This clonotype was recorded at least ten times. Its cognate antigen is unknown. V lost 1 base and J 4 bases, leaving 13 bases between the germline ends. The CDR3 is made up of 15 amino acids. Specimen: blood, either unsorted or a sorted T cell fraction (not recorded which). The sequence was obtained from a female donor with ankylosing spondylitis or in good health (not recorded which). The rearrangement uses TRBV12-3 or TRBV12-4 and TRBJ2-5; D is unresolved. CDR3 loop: CASSLGGTLPETQYF. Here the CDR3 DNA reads TGTGCCAGCAGTTTAGGGGGAACCCTACCAGAGACCCAGTACTTC.